A single sample is the source of the 30 T cell receptor beta chains below, sequenced in a study of Graves' ophthalmopathy and Graves' hyperthyroidism. As the template, RNA transcripts were used to amplify TCR beta CDR3 regions. Amplification began with first-round RT-PCR using HTBI primers, then second-round multiplex PCR was performed. TCRdb processed the multiplex PCR reads anew with MiXCR; each CDR3 protein has one entry. The table shows some 1.1 million distinct CDR3 sequences, with roughly 35% occurring only once. Sequencing was carried out using peripheral blood or thyroid tissue (not recorded which). The source is an adult man with Graves' hyperthyroidism.

This clonotype came up once. The J gene is TRBJ2-7, the V gene TRBV12-3 or TRBV12-4, with 7 bases fitting TRBD1. The J segment lost 1 base and the V segment lost 5 bases, leaving 11 bases of the junction unmatched. The CDR3 sequence is 16 residues long. Written as DNA, the CDR3 is TGTGCCAGCAGTCCCCAACCCGGGACAGAGTCCTACGAGCAGTACTTC. Its translation is CASSPQPGTESYEQYF.

To note about this clonotype: A much larger clone differs by one base, so this may be a read error. The chain couples TRBV7-9 to TRBJ1-4; TRBD1 matches 11 bases. Germline CDR1 reads SEHNR; CDR2 reads FQNEAQ (reference sequence). J lost 5 bases, V lost 3 bases, and 11 bases had no gene match. CDR3 length: 18 residues. The CDR3 region has the DNA TGTGCCAGCAGCTTCAGTGTCGCGGGGGACAGGGGGAATGAAAAACTGTTTTTT. It is translated as CASSFSVAGDRGNEKLFF.

The chain joins TRBV12-3 or TRBV12-4 to TRBJ1-4; D is perhaps TRBD1 (6 bases). Trimming removed 5 bases at V and 10 bases at J, with 17 bases between. This CDR3 contains 14 residues. CDR3 in amino acids: CASSHRAVLGKLFF. As DNA, the CDR3 is TGTGCCAGCAGTCACAGGGCGGTCCTCGGAAAACTGTTTTTT.

This clonotype showed up many times. The rearrangement links TRBV5-6 to TRBJ2-7; a weak D match, TRBD1 (5 bases). Germline lookup yields CDR1 SGHDT and CDR2 YYEEEE. The CDR3 totals 14 residues. The V end was cut by 0 bases, the J end by 4 bases, with 11 bases between. In DNA, the CDR3 is TGTGCCAGCAGCTTGGCCTTGCAGGGTTACGAGCAGTACTTC. The encoded protein is CASSLALQGYEQYF.

At least ten counts were recorded for this clonotype. V is TRBV7-2 and J is TRBJ2-7; D is possibly TRBD1 (7 bases). From germline, CDR1 is SGHTA and CDR2 FQGNSA. There are 15 residues in the CDR3. V shed 3 bases and J shed 2 bases, with 14 bases lying between them. The CDR3 DNA reads as TGTGCCAGCAGCTTCTCAGGGGGGATAACCTACGAGCAGTACTTC. Amino acid sequence: CASSFSGGITYEQYF. Together with reference TRBV7-2 and TRBJ2-7, the CDR3 gives the full variable domain: GAGVSQSPSNKVTEKGKDVELRCDPISGHTALYWYRQSLGQGLEFLIYFQGNSAPDKSGLPSDRFSAERTGGSVSTLTIQRTQQEDSAVYLCASSFSGGITYEQYFGPGTRLTVT.

The chain has TRBV7-9 and TRBJ1-3, with D unresolved. V was trimmed by 7 bases and J by 0 bases, leaving 10 bases between them. There are 14 residues in the CDR3. Germline CDR1 reads SEHNR; CDR2 reads FQNEAQ (reference sequence). CDR3 loop: CASTPSSSGNTIYF. Here the CDR3 DNA reads TGTGCCAGCACCCCCTCCTCCTCTGGAAACACCATATATTTT.

In this sample, this clonotype turned up many times. The chain couples TRBV2 to TRBJ2-2; 10 nucleotides agree with TRBD2. Trimming at V came to 7 bases and at J to 5 bases, leaving 7 bases not matched to a gene. The CDR3 consists of 15 residues. Germline CDR1 and CDR2: SNHLY and FYNNEI. In DNA, the CDR3 is TGTGCCAGCATCGGGACTAGCGTTTCTACCGGGGAGCTGTTTTTT. Its protein product is CASIGTSVSTGELFF. Supplemented by reference TRBV2 and TRBJ2-2, the full variable domain reads EPEVTQTPSHQVTQMGQEVILRCVPISNHLYFYWYRQILGQKVEFLVSFYNNEISEKSEIFDDQFSVERPDGSNFTLKIRSTKLEDSAMYFCASIGTSVSTGELFFGEGSRLTVL.

A note on this clonotype: A much larger clonotype is one base distant, so this may be a read error. The V gene is TRBV7-2, the J gene TRBJ2-5; TRBD1 matches 7 bases. Germline V gene data show CDR1 as SGHTA and CDR2 as FQGNSA. Unmatched junction bases numbered 17, after V lost 8 bases and J lost 2 bases. The CDR3 has 17 amino acids. For the CDR3, the DNA is TGTGCCAGCGGTGGACAGGACAGAGAATCGCTACAAGAGACCCAGTACTTC. Amino acid sequence: CASGGQDRESLQETQYF.

This clonotype was seen at least ten times. The chain carries TRBV19 and TRBJ2-2; the D is unclear. Germline CDR1 reads LNHDA; CDR2 reads SQIVND (reference sequence). The CDR3 extends over 12 amino acids. The V gene lost 2 bases and the J gene lost 6 bases, with 4 bases spanning the gap. In DNA, the CDR3 is TGTGCCAGTAGTATATGGCCCGGGGAGCTGTTTTTT. Translating gives CASSIWPGELFF.

For this clonotype: A single base separates this from a much larger clone, so it may be a read error. The CDR3 end shows no conserved phenylalanine or tryptophan, and so a read error is likely. The chain links TRBV6-5 to TRBJ1-1; tentatively, D is TRBD1 (6 bases). Germline CDR1 is MNHEY and CDR2 is SVGAGI. V was pared by 3 bases and J by 8 bases, with 7 bases between. CDR3 length: 11 residues. The CDR3 bases are TGTGCCAGCAGTTATGACAGGGAAGCTTTCCTT. Protein: CASSYDREAFL.

This clonotype was observed at least ten times. The chain links TRBV20-1 to TRBJ1-4; 7 bases align to TRBD1. The V segment lost 7 bases and the J segment 3 bases; nucleotides outside the gene matches: 2. This CDR3 spans 12 amino acids. The germline CDR1 and CDR2 sequences are DFQATT and SNEGSKA (reference sequence). The CDR3 sequence is CSVRGANEKLFF. In nucleotides, the CDR3 is TGCAGTGTCAGGGGGGCTAATGAAAAACTGTTTTTT.

This clonotype was counted many times. The V call is TRBV19, the J call TRBJ1-2, with D possibly matching TRBD1 (5 bases). The CDR3 has 14 amino acids. Germline V gives CDR1 LNHDA, CDR2 SQIVND (reference sequence). Deletions cut 10 bases from V and 4 bases from J, with 19 bases between. For the CDR3, the DNA is TGTGCCAAATCCGGGGCAGTCAACCTCTATGGCTACACCTTC. It specifies CAKSGAVNLYGYTF. Complete variable domain (other parts from reference TRBV19 and TRBJ1-2): DGGITQSPKYLFRKEGQNVTLSCEQNLNHDAMYWYRQDPGQGLRLIYYSQIVNDFQKGDIAEGYSVSREKKESFPLTVTSAQKNPTAFYLCAKSGAVNLYGYTFGSGTRLTVV.

This clonotype was picked up many times. The chain combines TRBV12-3 or TRBV12-4 with TRBJ1-6, with D perhaps matching TRBD1 (5 bases). V was clipped by 7 bases and J by 7 bases, with 20 bases between them. The CDR3 sequence is 16 residues long. DNA for the CDR3: TGTGCCAGCAAAAACAATAGGCGGGGGTCGAATTCACCCCTCCACTTT. It is translated as CASKNNRRGSNSPLHF.

The table lists this clonotype with many counts. The gene calls are TRBV20-1 and TRBJ1-5; perhaps TRBD1 as D (6 bases). Germline CDR1 DFQATT, CDR2 SNEGSKA (reference sequence). V was clipped by 6 bases and J by 0 bases, with 12 bases between them. The CDR3 has 14 residues. The CDR3 coding sequence is TGCAGTGCCAGGGACACGCATAGCAATCAGCCCCAGCATTTT. It codes for CSARDTHSNQPQHF.

This chain joins TRBV13 and TRBJ1-2; D is perhaps TRBD1 (6 bases). In germline, CDR1 is PRHDT, CDR2 FYEKMQ (reference sequence). V was pared by 7 bases and J by 6 bases, with 15 bases between. The CDR3 has 13 residues. CDR3 in amino acids: CASTPRGLDGYTF. The CDR3 DNA reads TGTGCCAGCACCCCCCGGGGGCTCGATGGCTACACCTTC.

The gene calls are TRBV6-1 and TRBJ1-1; D unresolved. V lost 5 bases and J lost 4, with 14 bases in between. From germline, CDR1 is MNHNS and CDR2 SASEGT. The CDR3 is made up of 14 amino acids. The DNA for the CDR3 is TGTGCCAGCAGTTACATACCGGGGAGCACTGAAGCTTTCTTT. Amino acids: CASSYIPGSTEAFF.

This clonotype was counted a few times. J is TRBJ2-7 and V is TRBV6-6; D gene ambiguous. Germline lookup yields CDR1 MNHNY and CDR2 SVGAGI (reference sequence). Deletions cut 4 bases from V and 2 bases from J, with 15 bases between. The CDR3 extends over 15 amino acids. The CDR3 region is CASSSQRGGAYEQYF. DNA for the CDR3: TGTGCCAGCAGTTCCCAGCGAGGCGGAGCCTACGAGCAGTACTTC.

Ten or more counts support this clonotype. CDR3 region: CASSPPPSGKETQYF. As DNA, the CDR3 is TGTGCCAGCAGCCCGCCCCCTAGCGGGAAAGAGACCCAGTACTTC. V usage is TRBV7-9 and J usage is TRBJ2-5, with 9 bases that match TRBD2. V dropped 5 bases and J dropped 3; count of bases not matched to a gene: 7. CDR1 is SEHNR, CDR2 FQNEAQ, per germline (reference sequence). This CDR3 contains 15 residues. Using reference TRBV7-9 and TRBJ2-5 for the parts outside the CDR3, the full variable domain is DTGVSQNPRHKITKRGQNVTFRCDPISEHNRLYWYRQTLGQGPEFLTYFQNEAQLEKSRLLSDRFSAERPKGSFSTLEIQRTEQGDSAMYLCASSPPPSGKETQYFGPGTRLLVL.

This clonotype has a count of ten or more. This chain connects TRBV7-9 to TRBJ1-3; D perhaps matches TRBD1 (6 bases). Trimming pared 4 bases from V and 4 bases from J, leaving 14 bases between. There are 15 residues in the CDR3. The germline CDR1 and CDR2 sequences are SEHNR and FQNEAQ (reference sequence). CDR3 sequence: CASSSPQGRGNTIYF. Here the CDR3 DNA reads TGTGCCAGCAGCTCCCCCCAGGGGCGAGGAAACACCATATATTTT.

This clonotype appeared many times. The V and J genes are TRBV10-2 and TRBJ1-1; unclear D gene. The V gene lost 7 bases and the J gene lost 0 bases, with 9 bases spanning the gap. Germline V gene data show CDR1 as WSHSY and CDR2 as SAAADI. The CDR3 spans 13 residues. CDR3 nucleotides: TGCGCCAGCAAGACTAATATGAACACTGAAGCTTTCTTT. It is translated as CASKTNMNTEAFF.

This chain joins TRBV20-1 and TRBJ1-2; D remains unclear. The germline V and J ends were trimmed by 0 bases and 0 bases, with 11 bases remaining between them. The germline CDR1 and CDR2 sequences are DFQATT and SNEGSKA (reference sequence). This CDR3 is built from 15 residues. The CDR3 protein is CSARDGTVPNYGYTF. The CDR3 DNA follows: TGCAGTGCTAGAGACGGAACCGTCCCTAACTATGGCTACACCTTC.

This clonotype has a handful of counts. J is TRBJ1-2 and V is TRBV14, with no clear D. V shed 5 bases and J shed 5 bases, with 15 bases lying between them. Germline V gene lookup returns CDR1 SGHDN and CDR2 FVKESK. The CDR3 is 14 amino acids. The CDR3 loop reads CASSISRGVYGYTF. The CDR3 DNA reads as TGTGCCAGCAGCATCTCTAGAGGAGTATATGGCTACACCTTC.

This clonotype was seen at least ten times. The V call is TRBV12-3 or TRBV12-4, the J call TRBJ1-4; a weak D match, TRBD1 (5 bases). This CDR3 has 15 amino acids. Trimming left V 7 bases short and J 2 bases short, with 14 bases between. The CDR3 reads CASIPGLTTNEKLFF. The CDR3 DNA is TGTGCCAGCATCCCGGGGCTAACTACTAATGAAAAACTGTTTTTT.

V is TRBV25-1 and J is TRBJ1-6; D remains ambiguous. The length of the CDR3 is 12 residues. CDR1 MGHDK and CDR2 SYGVNS come from the germline V gene. With 8 bases removed from V and 8 bases from J, the gap between germline ends came to 10 bases. CDR3 region: CASDGLYSPLHF. The CDR3 nucleotides are TGTGCCAGCGATGGGTTGTATTCACCCCTCCACTTT.

The chain carries TRBV25-1 and TRBJ1-2, with D hard to call. The CDR3 totals 15 residues. Trimming cost V 4 bases and J 4 bases, with 16 bases left between them. CDR1 is MGHDK, CDR2 SYGVNS, per germline. The CDR3 bases are TGTGCCAGCAGTGCACACTCGGGGTCCGTCTATGGCTACACCTTC. It is translated as CASSAHSGSVYGYTF.

In its sample, this clonotype was seen once. The chain employs TRBV29-1 and TRBJ1-4, with a tentative D call TRBD1 (6 bases). The V gene's germline CDR1 is SQVTM and CDR2 ANQGSEA. V was pared by 3 bases and J by 2 bases, with 13 bases between. The CDR3 consists of 15 residues. This CDR3 reads CSVDDTGGTNEKLFF. CDR3 DNA sequence: TGCAGCGTTGATGACACCGGGGGCACTAATGAAAAACTGTTTTTT. Filled out from reference TRBV29-1 and TRBJ1-4, the complete variable domain reads SAVISQKPSRDICQRGTSLTIQCQVDSQVTMMFWYRQQPGQSLTLIATANQGSEATYESGFVIDKFPISRPNLTFSTLTVSNMSPEDSSIYLCSVDDTGGTNEKLFFGSGTQLSVL.

This chain's CDR3 is CASTDPGTGRDEQYF. The CDR3 DNA is TGTGCCAGCACCGATCCCGGGACAGGGCGCGACGAGCAGTACTTC. The rearrangement links TRBV5-5 to TRBJ2-7; 9 bases align to TRBD1. The junction had 12 bases not matched to a gene; V was cut back by 6 bases and J by 5 bases. CDR1 SGHKS and CDR2 YYEKEE come from the germline V gene (reference sequence). The CDR3 totals 15 residues.

The chain uses TRBV4-1 and TRBJ1-2; D is unclear. CDR1 is MGHRA, CDR2 YSYEKL, per germline. This CDR3 is 15 amino acids long. V lost 1 base to trimming and J lost 9 bases, with 18 bases between them. The CDR3 DNA reads TGCGCCAGCAGCCAAGGGCCTGGGAGGGTAAGAAGCTACACCTTC. It is translated as CASSQGPGRVRSYTF.

This clonotype came up a few times. One end of the junction fails to match germline, which may point to a read error. In DNA, the CDR3 is TGTGCCAGTTCCAGCATCGCGAACACCGGGGAGCTGTTTTTT. Protein sequence: CASSSIANTGELFF. The V call is TRBV5-1, the J call TRBJ2-2; no clear D gene. The CDR3 is 14 amino acids. Germline CDR1 SGHRS, CDR2 YFSETQ.

The table lists this clonotype with many counts. The V call is TRBV29-1, the J call TRBJ2-5, with TRBD2 identical over 7 bases. Germline assignment: CDR1 SQVTM and CDR2 ANQGSEA. The junction had 6 bases not matched to a gene; V was cut back by 3 bases and J by 5 bases. The CDR3 runs 13 residues. CDR3 in amino acids: CSVEVGGRETQYF. DNA for the CDR3: TGCAGCGTTGAGGTGGGAGGGAGGGAGACCCAGTACTTC.